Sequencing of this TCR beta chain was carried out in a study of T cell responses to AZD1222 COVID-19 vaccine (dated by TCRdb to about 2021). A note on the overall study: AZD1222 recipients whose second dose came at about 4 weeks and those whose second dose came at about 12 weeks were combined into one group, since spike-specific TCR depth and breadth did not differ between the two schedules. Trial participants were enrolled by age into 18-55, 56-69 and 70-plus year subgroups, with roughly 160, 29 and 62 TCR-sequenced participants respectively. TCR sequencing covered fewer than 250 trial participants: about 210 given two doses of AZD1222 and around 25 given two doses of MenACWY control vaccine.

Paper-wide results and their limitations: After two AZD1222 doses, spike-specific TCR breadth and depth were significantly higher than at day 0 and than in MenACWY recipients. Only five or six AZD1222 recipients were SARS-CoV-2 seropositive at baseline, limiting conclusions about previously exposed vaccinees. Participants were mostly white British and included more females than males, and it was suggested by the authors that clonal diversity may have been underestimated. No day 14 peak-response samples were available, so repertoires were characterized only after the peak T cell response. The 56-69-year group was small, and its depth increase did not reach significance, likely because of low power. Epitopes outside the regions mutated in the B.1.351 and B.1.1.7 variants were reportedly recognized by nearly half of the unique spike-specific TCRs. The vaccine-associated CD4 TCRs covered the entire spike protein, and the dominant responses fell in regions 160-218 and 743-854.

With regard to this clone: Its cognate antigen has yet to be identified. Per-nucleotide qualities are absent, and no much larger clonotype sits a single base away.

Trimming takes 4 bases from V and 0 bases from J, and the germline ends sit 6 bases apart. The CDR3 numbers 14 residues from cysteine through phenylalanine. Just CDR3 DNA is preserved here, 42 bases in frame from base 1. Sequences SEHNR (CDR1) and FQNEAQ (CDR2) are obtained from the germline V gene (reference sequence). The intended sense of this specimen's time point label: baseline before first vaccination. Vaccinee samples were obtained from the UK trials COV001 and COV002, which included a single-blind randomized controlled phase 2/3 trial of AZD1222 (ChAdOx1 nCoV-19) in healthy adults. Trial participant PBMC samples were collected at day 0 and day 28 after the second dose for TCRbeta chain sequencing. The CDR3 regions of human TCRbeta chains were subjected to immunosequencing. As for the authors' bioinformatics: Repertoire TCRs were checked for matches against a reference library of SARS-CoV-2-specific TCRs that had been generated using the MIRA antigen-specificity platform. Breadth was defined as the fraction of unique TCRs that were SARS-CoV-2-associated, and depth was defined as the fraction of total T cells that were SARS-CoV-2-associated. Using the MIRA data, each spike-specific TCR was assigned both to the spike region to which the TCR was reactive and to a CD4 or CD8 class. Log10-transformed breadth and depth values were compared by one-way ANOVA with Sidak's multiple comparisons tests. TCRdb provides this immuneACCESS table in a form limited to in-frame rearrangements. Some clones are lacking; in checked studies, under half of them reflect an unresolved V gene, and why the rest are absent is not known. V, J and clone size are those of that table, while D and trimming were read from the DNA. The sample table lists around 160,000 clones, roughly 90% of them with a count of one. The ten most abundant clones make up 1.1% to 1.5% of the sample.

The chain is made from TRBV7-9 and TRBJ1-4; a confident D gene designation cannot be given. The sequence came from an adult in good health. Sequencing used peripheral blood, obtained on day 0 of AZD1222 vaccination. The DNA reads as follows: TGTGCCAGCAGCTATCCGGCAACTAATGAAAAACTGTTTTTT. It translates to CASSYPATNEKLFF.